The 20 T cell receptor beta chains given below trace back to one sample, sequenced in a study of blood T cell repertoires in COVID-19. The protocol was immunoSEQ multiplex PCR, while the TCRdb copy is restricted to in-frame clones and leaves out a portion. The data hold 210,000 or so clones, with 85% to 90% observed a single time. Sequenced sample: PBMCs or T cells enriched from blood (not recorded which). The receptors here all came from a woman aged 45 to 65 in a cohort exposed to, infected with or recovered from COVID-19 (not recorded which).

This clone turned up a few times. The chain carries TRBV29-1 and TRBJ1-1, with a possible D match to TRBD1 (5 bases). V was cut by 3 bases and J by 0 bases, with 14 bases left in between. Germline CDR1 is SQVTM and CDR2 is ANQGSEA. The CDR3 consists of 15 residues. CDR3 bases: TGCAGCGTTGATGGGGGGTGGGCTATGAACACTGAAGCTTTCTTT. Amino acid sequence: CSVDGGWAMNTEAFF.

The chain employs TRBV6-5 and TRBJ1-6; TRBD1 aligns across 7 bases. After removal of 3 bases from V and 8 bases from J, the junction contained 4 bases not matched to a gene. Germline V gene sequence: CDR1 MNHEY, CDR2 SVGAGI. The CDR3 contains 14 residues. The CDR3 DNA sequence: TGTGCCAGCAGTTATTTAGGACAGGATTCACCCCTCCACTTT. This translates into CASSYLGQDSPLHF.

The genes are TRBV4-2 and TRBJ1-2; 9 bases fit TRBD1. With V trimmed by 0 bases and J by 5 bases, 7 bases remained unmatched. Germline CDR1 reads LGHNA; CDR2 reads YNFKEQ. The CDR3 sequence is 16 residues long. CDR3: CASSQDRGQGWYGYTF. As DNA, the CDR3 is TGTGCCAGCAGCCAAGATAGGGGACAGGGATGGTATGGCTACACCTTC.

The chain carries TRBV9 and TRBJ1-6; D is unclear. Trimming removed 2 bases from V and 8 bases from J, with 11 bases in between. The CDR3 runs to 14 residues. Germline CDR1 reads SGDLS; CDR2 reads YYNGEE. The CDR3: CASSVKATDSPLHF. For the CDR3, the DNA is TGTGCCAGCAGCGTTAAGGCGACTGATTCACCCCTCCACTTT. Filled out from reference TRBV9 and TRBJ1-6, the complete variable domain reads DSGVTQTPKHLITATGQRVTLRCSPRSGDLSVYWYQQSLDQGLQFLIQYYNGEERAKGNILERFSAQQFPDLHSELNLSSLELGDSALYFCASSVKATDSPLHFGNGTRLTVT.

The V gene is TRBV7-2, the J gene TRBJ2-1; D remains ambiguous. V gave up 2 bases and J gave up 6 bases, with 8 bases separating them. Germline V gene sequence: CDR1 SGHTA, CDR2 FQGNSA. This CDR3 has 13 residues. The chain's CDR3 is CASSLPSLNEQFF. The CDR3 bases are TGTGCCAGCAGCTTACCCAGTCTCAATGAGCAGTTCTTC.

The chain joins TRBV18 to TRBJ2-5; 7 nucleotides agree with TRBD2. This CDR3 comprises 13 residues. V dropped 5 bases and J dropped 3; count of bases not matched to a gene: 3. Germline lookup yields CDR1 KGHSH and CDR2 LQKENI. The DNA for the CDR3 is TGTGCCAGCTCAATCGGGGGGAAAGAGACCCAGTACTTC. Residues: CASSIGGKETQYF.

V and J are TRBV28 and TRBJ1-5, with no clear D. From germline, CDR1 is MDHEN and CDR2 SYDVKM. CDR3 size: 13 residues. Trimming took off 5 bases at V and 4 bases at J, with 9 bases between the two ends. The CDR3 protein is CASSPRINQPQHF. CDR3 coding DNA: TGTGCCAGCAGTCCGAGAATAAATCAGCCCCAGCATTTT.

The chain is built from TRBV28 and TRBJ1-5; 7 nucleotides match TRBD1. The germline V gene has CDR1 MDHEN and CDR2 SYDVKM. J was trimmed by 3 bases and V by 5 bases; bases with no gene match: 4. The CDR3 loop spans 14 amino acids. CDR3 nucleotides: TGTGCCAGCAGTGGGACAGTCAACAATCAGCCCCAGCATTTT. Protein sequence: CASSGTVNNQPQHF.

The CDR3 coding sequence is TGCGCCAGCAGCCAGGAGTACACAGATACGCAGTATTTT. Translated, it gives CASSQEYTDTQYF. V is TRBV4-3 and J is TRBJ2-3; D not resolved. V lost 3 bases, J lost 2 bases, and 6 bases lay in between. The CDR3 spans 13 residues. Per the germline V gene, CDR1 is LGHNA and CDR2 is YSLEER.

The chain combines TRBV3-1 (or the pseudogene TRBV3-2) with TRBJ2-1; 11 positions agree with TRBD1. The CDR3 length is 13 residues. J was trimmed by 11 bases and V by 1 base; bases with no gene match: 1. Germline V gene data show CDR1 as LGHDT and CDR2 as YNNKEL (reference sequence). The CDR3 spells CASSQGTGGQQFF. CDR3 DNA: TGTGCCAGCAGCCAAGGGACAGGGGGCCAGCAGTTCTTC.

The V gene is TRBV20-1, the J gene TRBJ1-1, with TRBD1 matching over 8 bases. The J segment lost 4 bases and the V segment lost 3 bases, leaving 4 bases of the junction unmatched. The CDR3 extends over 13 amino acids. The germline V gene has CDR1 DFQATT and CDR2 SNEGSKA (reference sequence). The CDR3 coding sequence is TGCAGTGCTAGTCACACAGGGGGCACTGAAGCTTTCTTT. It encodes CSASHTGGTEAFF.

This chain uses TRBV28 with TRBJ2-2, with TRBD1 matching 9 bases. The CDR3 is made up of 14 amino acids. The germline V gene has CDR1 MDHEN and CDR2 SYDVKM. The V gene end was trimmed by 10 bases and the J gene end by 6 bases; junction bases not matched to a gene: 9. CDR3 loop: CATDRGRFAGELFF. The CDR3 nucleotides read TGTGCCACTGACAGGGGGAGGTTTGCCGGGGAGCTGTTTTTT. The full variable domain, its missing parts supplied by reference TRBV28 and TRBJ2-2, is DVKVTQSSRYLVKRTGEKVFLECVQDMDHENMFWYRQDPGLGLRLIYFSYDVKMKEKGDIPEGYSVSREKKERFSLILESASTNQTSMYLCATDRGRFAGELFFGEGSRLTVL.

This clone has just one count. V and J are TRBV9 and TRBJ1-2, with D possibly being TRBD1 (6 bases). V lost 4 bases and J lost 7, with 14 bases in between. CDR3 length: 13 residues. In germline, CDR1 is SGDLS, CDR2 YYNGEE. The CDR3 protein is CASSPEGVAGYTF. The CDR3 DNA follows: TGTGCCAGCAGCCCCGAGGGGGTTGCTGGCTACACCTTC.

The chain links TRBV27 to TRBJ1-1; 7 positions agree with TRBD1. The germline V gene has CDR1 MNHEY and CDR2 SMNVEV (reference sequence). The CDR3 covers 17 residues. V gave up 1 base and J gave up 1 base; unmatched junction bases: 9. In DNA form, the CDR3 reads TGTGCCAGCAGTTTATTCTATTTAACAGGGGCGAACACTGAAGCTTTCTTT. It translates to CASSLFYLTGANTEAFF.

This clone was recorded once. The gene calls are TRBV7-9 and TRBJ1-2; D may be TRBD1 (5 bases). The CDR3 sequence is 14 residues long. Trimming shortened V by 6 bases and J by 4 bases, and 15 bases separated the two germline ends. The V gene's germline CDR1 is SEHNR and CDR2 FQNEAQ (reference sequence). This CDR3 reads CASSPGGSLYGYTF. CDR3 in DNA: TGTGCCAGCAGTCCCGGGGGATCGCTCTATGGCTACACCTTC. Supplemented by reference TRBV7-9 and TRBJ1-2, the full variable domain reads DTGVSQNPRHKITKRGQNVTFRCDPISEHNRLYWYRQTLGQGPEFLTYFQNEAQLEKSRLLSDRFSAERPKGSFSTLEIQRTEQGDSAMYLCASSPGGSLYGYTFGSGTRLTVV.

J is TRBJ2-5 and V is TRBV28, with 11 bases aligning to TRBD2. The CDR3 extends over 14 amino acids. V gave up 7 bases and J gave up 5 bases; unmatched junction bases: 6. Germline V gene lookup returns CDR1 MDHEN and CDR2 SYDVKM. CDR3 nucleotide sequence: TGTGCCAGCAATGTAGCGGGGGGGACTGAGACCCAGTACTTC. Translation gives CASNVAGGTETQYF.

The sample holds one count of this clone. V and J are TRBV6-5 and TRBJ2-1, with no clear D. V shed 5 bases and J shed 0 bases, with 11 bases lying between them. The CDR3 consists of 15 residues. Germline assignment: CDR1 MNHEY and CDR2 SVGAGI. The CDR3 spells CASSKARSSYNEQFF. DNA for the CDR3: TGTGCCAGCAGTAAGGCAAGGAGCTCCTACAATGAGCAGTTCTTC.

This chain uses TRBV7-2 with TRBJ2-7; a weak D match, TRBD2 (5 bases). Germline CDR1 SGHTA, CDR2 FQGNSA. V was pared by 0 bases and J by 5 bases, with 8 bases between. There are 13 residues in the CDR3. CDR3 in amino acids: CASSLAASHEQYF. Here the CDR3 DNA reads TGTGCCAGCAGCTTAGCAGCTAGCCACGAGCAGTACTTC.

V usage is TRBV27 and J usage is TRBJ1-2; weak D call: TRBD1 (6 bases). Trimming shortened V by 6 bases and J by 5 bases, and 16 bases separated the two germline ends. CDR1 and CDR2 (germline): MNHEY, SMNVEV (reference sequence). The CDR3 length is 14 residues. CDR3 bases: TGTGCCAGCAGCCCTAGACAGACAGGATATGGCTACACCTTC. Its translation: CASSPRQTGYGYTF.

The chain recombines TRBV5-1 with TRBJ2-5, with D possibly being TRBD2 (7 bases). Germline CDR1 and CDR2: SGHRS and YFSETQ. The CDR3 is 16 residues long. The V gene lost 0 bases and the J gene lost 1 base, with 13 bases spanning the gap. CDR3 sequence: CASSLVYREGQETQYF. DNA for the CDR3: TGCGCCAGCAGCTTGGTGTACAGGGAGGGCCAAGAGACCCAGTACTTC.